The 28 T cell receptor beta chains in this list originate from one sample, sequenced in a study of blood T cells in healthy people across ages (dated by TCRdb to about 2015). The library was obtained by 5' RACE. Sequencing was carried out with an Illumina HiSeq 2500. A second PCR of roughly 7 to 12 cycles was performed with a sample-barcoded 5' primer and a J-beta primer mix. Using fastp at Q25 and MiXCR, TCRdb reprocessed the public reads and kept productive beta chains. Merged by CDR3 protein, the rows form single entries marked with the most common genes and DNA. In all, the sample holds hundreds of thousands of distinct CDR3 sequences, and roughly 58% of those were seen once. Over 35% of the sample is in the top ten clones. Sequencing input: blood. Receptors originate from a man aged 60-69 years in good health.

The rearrangement uses TRBV6-6 and TRBJ1-1, with D tentatively TRBD1 (6 bases). The V gene's germline CDR1 is MNHNY and CDR2 SVGAGI (reference sequence). Trimming removed 7 bases from V and 12 bases from J, with 18 bases in between. The CDR3 has 12 amino acids. The CDR3 sequence is CASTRPNREPFF. The DNA for the CDR3 is TGTGCCAGCACCCGGCCCAACAGGGAGCCTTTCTTT.

The rearrangement joins TRBV5-1 to TRBJ2-6; weak D call: TRBD1 (5 bases). Trimming left V 1 base short and J 0 bases short, with 8 bases between. Germline lookup yields CDR1 SGHRS and CDR2 YFSETQ. The CDR3 is 16 amino acids. The CDR3 DNA reads TGCGCCAGCAGCTTGATCAGGGCCTCTGGGGCCAACGTCCTGACTTTC. Translated: CASSLIRASGANVLTF. Full variable domain (rest looked up from reference TRBV5-1 and TRBJ2-6): KAGVTQTPRYLIKTRGQQVTLSCSPISGHRSVSWYQQTPGQGLQFLFEYFSETQRNKGNFPGRFSGRQFSNSRSEMNVSTLELGDSALYLCASSLIRASGANVLTFGAGSRLTVL.

This chain connects TRBV20-1 to TRBJ2-1; 12 positions agree with TRBD2. The germline V gene has CDR1 DFQATT and CDR2 SNEGSKA (reference sequence). The V segment lost 6 bases and the J segment 4 bases; nucleotides outside the gene matches: 10. The CDR3 length is 16 residues. DNA for the CDR3: TGCAGTGCCGCCGCTAGCGGGGGGGCCTGGTACAATGAGCAGTTCTTC. Its protein product is CSAAASGGAWYNEQFF.

This clonotype has more than one count but fewer than ten. CDR3 bases: TGTGCCAGCAGTGCACCGGGACAGGGGAGGAACGAGCAGTACTTC. It codes for CASSAPGQGRNEQYF. The chain has TRBV28 and TRBJ2-7; TRBD1 matches 10 bases. The CDR3 contains 15 residues. From germline, CDR1 is MDHEN and CDR2 SYDVKM. The J segment lost 5 bases and the V segment lost 5 bases, leaving 9 bases of the junction unmatched.

This rearrangement joins TRBV10-3 to TRBJ1-2, with D perhaps TRBD1 (5 bases). The germline V gene encodes CDR1 ENHRY and CDR2 SYGVKD. V was trimmed by 6 bases and J by 4 bases, leaving 12 bases between them. The CDR3 is 13 residues long. The CDR3 nucleotides are TGTGCCATCAGCCTCGGAAGGGGCTATGGCTACACCTTC. Translating it yields CAISLGRGYGYTF.

In its sample, this clonotype was seen once. The chain has TRBV5-1 and TRBJ2-5; TRBD1 matches at 7 bases. CDR1 SGHRS and CDR2 YFSETQ come from the germline V gene. The CDR3 covers 15 residues. V shed 6 bases, J shed 2 bases, and the junction held 10 bases outside the gene matches. The CDR3 sequence is CASTILQGSQETQYF. The CDR3, as DNA: TGCGCCAGCACCATTTTACAGGGGTCGCAAGAGACCCAGTACTTC.

The chain carries TRBV5-1 and TRBJ2-1; 7 nucleotides match TRBD2. The CDR3 covers 15 residues. Germline values: CDR1 SGHRS, CDR2 YFSETQ. V was pared by 0 bases and J by 6 bases, with 6 bases of the junction left unmatched. The CDR3 here is CASSLESPGGNEQFF. CDR3 coding DNA: TGCGCCAGCAGCTTGGAATCCCCGGGGGGCAATGAGCAGTTCTTC.

The rearrangement joins TRBV10-3 to TRBJ1-6; 8 nucleotides match TRBD1. The germline CDR1 and CDR2 sequences are ENHRY and SYGVKD. The CDR3 sequence is 11 residues long. The J segment lost 10 bases and the V segment lost 8 bases, leaving 1 base of the junction unmatched. CDR3 in amino acids: CAIGTGSPLHF. The CDR3 DNA is TGTGCCATCGGGACAGGATCACCCCTCCACTTT.

The chain uses TRBV20-1 and TRBJ1-1; D is perhaps TRBD1 (5 bases). Deletions cut 6 bases from V and 3 bases from J, with 14 bases between. The CDR3 has 13 amino acids. Germline V gives CDR1 DFQATT, CDR2 SNEGSKA (reference sequence). The CDR3 DNA sequence: TGCAGTGCCCGCCCTCAGGGAGACACTGAAGCTTTCTTT. This gives the protein CSARPQGDTEAFF.

The V and J genes are TRBV12-3 or TRBV12-4 and TRBJ2-7; 12 bases align to TRBD2. V was clipped by 3 bases and J by 6 bases; unmatched bases: 6. CDR3 size: 15 residues. In DNA form, the CDR3 reads TGTGCCAGCAGTTTTGCTAGCGGGGGGGCCTTCGAGCAGTACTTC. This codes for CASSFASGGAFEQYF.

This clonotype occurred a few times. This chain links TRBV29-1 with TRBJ2-3; perhaps TRBD1 as D (5 bases). Germline CDR1 and CDR2: SQVTM and ANQGSEA. CDR3 length: 13 amino acids. V was shortened by 6 bases and J by 4 bases, with 14 bases between the two germline ends. CDR3 loop: CSVGKGVSDTQYF. The CDR3 DNA reads TGCAGCGTGGGGAAAGGGGTGTCAGATACGCAGTATTTT.

The chain employs TRBV5-6 and TRBJ2-2, with TRBD2 matching 11 bases. The germline V gene encodes CDR1 SGHDT and CDR2 YYEEEE. The J segment lost 0 bases and the V segment lost 2 bases, leaving 3 bases of the junction unmatched. This CDR3 comprises 17 residues. The CDR3 DNA is TGTGCCAGCAGCTTCGGGACTAGCGGCGCGAACACCGGGGAGCTGTTTTTT. Amino acid sequence: CASSFGTSGANTGELFF.

In this sample, this clonotype turned up a few times. The chain has TRBV29-1 and TRBJ2-2, with D possibly being TRBD1 (5 bases). The germline V and J ends were trimmed by 4 bases and 1 base, with 7 bases remaining between them. The CDR3 length is 13 residues. CDR1 and CDR2 (germline): SQVTM, ANQGSEA. CDR3 region: CSVGQGNTGELFF. CDR3 nucleotides: TGCAGCGTTGGCCAGGGGAACACCGGGGAGCTGTTTTTT.

The rearrangement joins TRBV3-1 to TRBJ2-1, with D uncertain. The V and J ends lost 0 bases and 9 bases respectively, with 9 bases between them. The length of the CDR3 is 13 residues. Germline CDR1 and CDR2: LGHDT and YNNKEL (reference sequence). The CDR3 loop reads CASSQDLLAEQFF. CDR3 nucleotide sequence: TGTGCCAGCAGCCAAGATCTACTCGCTGAGCAGTTCTTC.

This rearrangement joins TRBV9 to TRBJ2-7; possibly TRBD1 for D (5 bases). V lost 0 bases, J lost 2 bases, and 15 bases lay in between. Germline-derived CDR1 and CDR2 are SGDLS and YYNGEE. This CDR3 is 16 amino acids long. The CDR3, as DNA: TGTGCCAGCAGCGTAGGGGGCCAGGGATTAGCCTACGAGCAGTACTTC. Its protein product is CASSVGGQGLAYEQYF.

This chain connects TRBV29-1 to TRBJ2-3; D is ambiguous. Germline V CDR1 and CDR2: SQVTM, ANQGSEA. CDR3 length: 13 residues. V dropped 7 bases and J dropped 1 base, with 12 bases sitting between them. Here the CDR3 reads CSATKPGTDTQYF. In DNA, the CDR3 is TGCAGCGCTACAAAGCCGGGCACAGATACGCAGTATTTT.

The V and J genes are TRBV28 and TRBJ2-7; 13 bases map to TRBD2. The J call may not be correct, given that the DNA end is closer to TRBJ2-5. CDR1 and CDR2 (germline): MDHEN, SYDVKM. CDR3 length equals 15 residues. The CDR3 DNA reads TGTGCCAGCAGTTCGGGACTAGCGGGGTCTGAGACCCAGTACTTC. Translating it yields CASSSGLAGSETQYF.

This clonotype was counted only a few times. This sequence joins TRBV7-6 and TRBJ1-1; 8 nucleotides agree with TRBD1. CDR3 size: 15 residues. Per the germline V gene, CDR1 is SGHVS and CDR2 is FNYEAQ. The V gene end was trimmed by 4 bases and the J gene end by 1 base; junction bases not matched to a gene: 5. In DNA, the CDR3 is TGTGCCAGCAGCTCAGCCGGGACAGGGAACACTGAAGCTTTCTTT. Protein product: CASSSAGTGNTEAFF.

V usage is TRBV11-2 and J usage is TRBJ2-5; 9 nucleotides line up with TRBD1. The J call may be mistaken, given a closer DNA end match to TRBJ2-7. Germline V lookup: CDR1 SGHAT, CDR2 FQNNGV. The CDR3 is 15 amino acids. The CDR3 is CASSLPGQGSHEQYF. DNA for the CDR3: TGTGCCAGCAGCTTACCGGGACAGGGAAGCCACGAGCAGTACTTC.

The V and J genes are TRBV20-1 and TRBJ2-7; D gene uncertain. The CDR3 length is 11 residues. CDR1 and CDR2 (germline): DFQATT, SNEGSKA (reference sequence). This CDR3 is CISAGSYEQYF. CDR3 sequence (DNA): TGCATTTCTGCAGGCTCCTACGAGCAGTACTTC.

This chain joins TRBV6-6 and TRBJ1-6; 10 bases match TRBD1. Looked up from germline, CDR1 is MNHNY and CDR2 is SVGAGI (reference sequence). This CDR3 comprises 16 residues. After removal of 5 bases from V and 11 bases from J, the junction contained 12 bases not matched to a gene. In DNA, the CDR3 is TGTGCCAGCAGTAACCGTCGAGGGACAGGGGAGCCACCCCTCCACTTT. It encodes CASSNRRGTGEPPLHF.

The table lists this clonotype with many counts. The V gene is TRBV5-4, the J gene TRBJ2-5, with D uncertain. CDR1 SGHNT and CDR2 YYREEE come from the germline V gene (reference sequence). CDR3 length: 14 amino acids. Deletions cut 0 bases from V and 2 bases from J, with 8 bases between. The CDR3 here is CASSLARLQETQYF. The DNA for the CDR3 is TGTGCCAGCAGCTTGGCGCGTCTTCAAGAGACCCAGTACTTC.

The sample holds many counts of this clonotype. The CDR3 here is CASKNSGVKQETQYF. The CDR3, as DNA: TGTGCCAGCAAGAATAGCGGGGTAAAACAAGAGACCCAGTACTTC. The chain couples TRBV6-2 or TRBV6-3 to TRBJ2-5; 8 nucleotides line up with TRBD2. This CDR3 has 15 amino acids. Trimming took 7 bases from V and 2 from J; bases not matched to a gene: 9. Germline-derived CDR1 and CDR2 are MNHEY and SVGEGT.

This chain uses TRBV11-2 with TRBJ2-7, with D hard to call. Germline CDR1 is SGHAT and CDR2 is FQNNGV. The ends were cut back, 2 bases at V and 0 bases at J, with 11 bases in the middle. The CDR3 is made up of 15 amino acids. CDR3 sequence (DNA): TGTGCCAGCAGCTTAATTTATGGTTTCTCCTACGAGCAGTACTTC. It translates to CASSLIYGFSYEQYF.

In its sample, this clonotype was seen a few times. The CDR3: CASSLGLQGVQTQYF. In nucleotides, the CDR3 is TGTGCCAGCAGTTTAGGACTACAGGGTGTCCAGACCCAGTACTTC. The rearrangement joins TRBV12-3 or TRBV12-4 to TRBJ2-7; D may be TRBD1 (6 bases). The DNA matches TRBJ2-5 better at its end, which makes the J call doubtful. The CDR3 totals 15 residues.

V is TRBV7-9 and J is TRBJ2-1; D remains ambiguous. Trimming left V 5 bases short and J 6 bases short, with 11 bases between. Germline V gene data show CDR1 as SEHNR and CDR2 as FQNEAQ (reference sequence). CDR3 length equals 13 residues. CDR3 nucleotides: TGTGCCAGCAGCCCCCCGCCCAGCAATGAGCAGTTCTTC. Protein sequence: CASSPPPSNEQFF.

The gene calls are TRBV12-5 and TRBJ2-1; TRBD2 matches at 11 bases. The CDR3 runs 16 residues. V shed 0 bases, J shed 4 bases, and the junction held 2 bases outside the gene matches. Germline V gene sequence: CDR1 LGHNT, CDR2 FRNRAP. The CDR3 bases are TGTGCTAGTGGTTTGGTAGCTAGCGGGGGGTACAATGAGCAGTTCTTC. Translated: CASGLVASGGYNEQFF.

The chain couples TRBV11-2 to TRBJ2-7; 7 positions agree with TRBD2. Unmatched junction bases numbered 0, after V lost 1 base and J lost 6 bases. Germline V gene sequence: CDR1 SGHAT, CDR2 FQNNGV. The length of the CDR3 is 12 residues. The DNA of the CDR3 is TGTGCCAGCAGCTTAGGACTAGCCGAGCAGTACTTC. As protein: CASSLGLAEQYF.